The rows below give T cell receptor beta chains drawn from one sample of a study of T-cell reconstitution after alpha-beta-depleted transplantation in children. One entry per CDR3 protein, called by TCRdb with MiXCR from the PCR reads. The top ten clones hold 25% to 30% of a sample with about 78,000 distinct CDR3 sequences, 11% to 15% of them seen once. The sample consisted of PBMCs, mostly from graft donor cells, taken 180 days after TCRalphabeta/CD19-depleted stem cell transplant. These receptors all stem from a male patient under 10 years old who had a stem cell transplant for acute lymphoblastic leukemia, so the T cells may come from the graft donor. Each CDR3 is given with its conserved first and last residue. The D gene is left open where the match is weak. Where a row states a size, it is once, few, many or the class of an expanded clone; other rows omit it.

size	J	length	V	D	DNA	CDR3
many	TRBJ2-1	15	TRBV4-2	.	TGTGCCAGCAGCCAAGATTGGGCAAGTTACAATGAGCAGTTCTTC	CASSQDWASYNEQFF
few	TRBJ1-4	12	TRBV20-1	TRBD1	TGCAGTGTCGACAGGGGGGACGAAAAACTGTTTTTT	CSVDRGDEKLFF
few	TRBJ2-3	15	TRBV12-5	.	TGTGCTAGTGCGTCCAGAATCGGACCCGTGGATACGCAGTATTTT	CASASRIGPVDTQYF
many	TRBJ2-3	16	TRBV20-1	TRBD2	TGCAGTGCTAGATCGGTCCTAGCGGGGGGCACAGATACGCAGTATTTT	CSARSVLAGGTDTQYF
few	TRBJ1-1	17	TRBV29-1	.	TGCAGCGTTGAAGATAGAGGGGGGGTCCGAGATTTAACTGAAGCTTTCTTT	CSVEDRGGVRDLTEAFF
.	TRBJ1-5	14	TRBV3-1	.	TGTGCCAGCAGCCAGAAGGTTAGCAATCAGCCCCAGCATTTT	CASSQKVSNQPQHF
few	TRBJ2-1	15	TRBV5-8	TRBD1	TGTGCCAGCAGTAGAGGACAGGTAGCCTACAATGAGCAGTTCTTC	CASSRGQVAYNEQFF
.	TRBJ2-3	15	TRBV4-3	TRBD1	TGCGCCAGCAGCCAAGATTCAGGGGGCGCAGATACGCAGTATTTT	CASSQDSGGADTQYF
.	TRBJ2-5	13	TRBV5-4	.	TGTGCCAGCAGCTTTTCGGGGGCTGAGACCCAGTACTTC	CASSFSGAETQYF
few	TRBJ1-1	13	TRBV12-3/TRBV12-4	.	TGTGCCACCCGACCTCAGGGAGCGAATGAAGCTTTCTTT	CATRPQGANEAFF
.	TRBJ2-7	14	TRBV6-5	.	TGTGCCAGCAGTTACCAAGACAGCTCCTACGAGCAGTACTTC	CASSYQDSSYEQYF
many	TRBJ2-3	15	TRBV5-6	TRBD1	TGTGCCAGCAGGACGACAGGGCCGAGCACAGATACGCAGTATTTT	CASRTTGPSTDTQYF
many	TRBJ1-3	15	TRBV4-3	.	TGCGCCAGCAGCCAAGAGCAGGTCTCTGGAAACACCATATATTTT	CASSQEQVSGNTIYF
.	TRBJ1-5	15	TRBV7-2	.	TGTGCCAGCAGCCTCGCGTGGGGTTACAATCAGCCCCAGCATTTT	CASSLAWGYNQPQHF
once	TRBJ1-4	15	TRBV20-1	TRBD1	TGCAGTGCTAGAGACTCGACAGGGCGTAATGAAAAACTGTTTTTT	CSARDSTGRNEKLFF
.	TRBJ2-1	12	TRBV20-1	.	TGCCTCGGGGGGCAGGGGGGGAGTGAGCAGTTCTTC	CLGGQGGSEQFF
.	TRBJ1-2	12	TRBV6-5	.	TGTGCCAGCAGTTACACCCCCTATGGCTACACCTTC	CASSYTPYGYTF
.	TRBJ1-2	18	TRBV4-2	.	TGTGCCAGCAGCCAAGATAGGAGGGCAGGGTCAGCTAACTATGGCTACACCTTC	CASSQDRRAGSANYGYTF
.	TRBJ2-1	12	TRBV10-3	TRBD1	TGTGCCAGGGGACAGGGGGTAGGTGAGCAGTTCTTC	CARGQGVGEQFF
.	TRBJ1-5	14	TRBV5-1	.	TGCGCCAGCAGCCCTAAGTATAGCAATCAGCCCCAGCATTTT	CASSPKYSNQPQHF
.	TRBJ1-5	12	TRBV18	.	TGTGCCAGCTCACAGGGCGAGGGTCCCCAGCATTTT	CASSQGEGPQHF
many	TRBJ2-7	17	TRBV15	TRBD1	TGTGCCACCAGCAGCCTAACAGGGGGCGAGACCTTCCACGAGCAGTACTTC	CATSSLTGGETFHEQYF
few	TRBJ2-3	16	TRBV9	TRBD1	TGTGCCAGCAGCGTAACCGGGACAGGGGCAAAGTTTACGCAGTATTTT	CASSVTGTGAKFTQYF
few	TRBJ1-5	18	TRBV6-5	TRBD1	TGTGCCAGCAGTTATTCCCGGGACAGGGGAAGTAGAATTCAGCCCCAGCATTTT	CASSYSRDRGSRIQPQHF
few	TRBJ1-2	14	TRBV11-2	TRBD1	TGTGCCAGCAGCCGTACCCGACAGGGCGGCGGCTACACCTTC	CASSRTRQGGGYTF
.	TRBJ2-7	12	TRBV28	.	TGTGCCAGCAGTTACGGGAACTACGAGCAGTACTTC	CASSYGNYEQYF
few	TRBJ2-3	14	TRBV28	.	TGTGCCAGCAGTTTTCGGAGATCCACAGATACGCAGTATTTT	CASSFRRSTDTQYF
.	TRBJ2-5	17	TRBV21-1	.	TGTGCCAGCAGCAAAGGACTAGCGGATTGGCTTCAAGAGACCCAGTACTTC	CASSKGLADWLQETQYF
.	TRBJ2-5	15	TRBV5-1	.	TGCGCCAGCAGCTTGAAACAGGGTTTACAAGAGACCCAGTACTTC	CASSLKQGLQETQYF
large	TRBJ2-1	13	TRBV27	.	TGTGCCAGCAGTTTATCGTCCGGAGATGAGCAGTTCTTC	CASSLSSGDEQFF